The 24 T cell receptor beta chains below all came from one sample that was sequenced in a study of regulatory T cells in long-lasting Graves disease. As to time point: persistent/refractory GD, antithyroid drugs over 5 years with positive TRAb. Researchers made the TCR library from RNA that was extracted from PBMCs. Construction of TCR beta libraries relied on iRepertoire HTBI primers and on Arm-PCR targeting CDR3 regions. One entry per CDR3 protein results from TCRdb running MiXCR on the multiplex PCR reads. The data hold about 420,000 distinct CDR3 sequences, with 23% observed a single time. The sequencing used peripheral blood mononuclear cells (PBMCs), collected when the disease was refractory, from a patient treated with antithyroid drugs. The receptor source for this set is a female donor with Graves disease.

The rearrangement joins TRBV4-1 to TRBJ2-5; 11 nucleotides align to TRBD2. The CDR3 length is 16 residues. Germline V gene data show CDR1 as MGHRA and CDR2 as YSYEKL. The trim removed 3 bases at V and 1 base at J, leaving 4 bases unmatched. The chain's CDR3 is CASSQAGTSGQETQYF. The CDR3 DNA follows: TGCGCCAGCAGCCAGGCTGGGACTAGCGGCCAAGAGACCCAGTACTTC.

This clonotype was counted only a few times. The CDR3: CASSLGDNEKLFF. The CDR3 DNA is TGTGCCAGCAGCTTGGGGGATAATGAAAAACTGTTTTTT. The gene calls are TRBV5-5 and TRBJ1-4; no clear D. Trimming stripped 0 bases from V and 4 bases from J, with 4 bases between. CDR1 is SGHKS, CDR2 YYEKEE, per germline (reference sequence). The CDR3 is 13 amino acids. The full variable domain, rest sourced from reference TRBV5-5 and TRBJ1-4, is DAGVTQSPTHLIKTRGQQVTLRCSPISGHKSVSWYQQVLGQGPQFIFQYYEKEERGRGNFPDRFSARQFPNYSSELNVNALLLGDSALYLCASSLGDNEKLFFGSGTQLSVL.

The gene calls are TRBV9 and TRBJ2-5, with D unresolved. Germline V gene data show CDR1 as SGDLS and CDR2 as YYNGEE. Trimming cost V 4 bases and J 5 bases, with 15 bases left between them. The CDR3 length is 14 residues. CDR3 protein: CASSPQGSEETQYF. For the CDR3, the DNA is TGTGCCAGCAGCCCTCAAGGATCGGAGGAGACCCAGTACTTC.

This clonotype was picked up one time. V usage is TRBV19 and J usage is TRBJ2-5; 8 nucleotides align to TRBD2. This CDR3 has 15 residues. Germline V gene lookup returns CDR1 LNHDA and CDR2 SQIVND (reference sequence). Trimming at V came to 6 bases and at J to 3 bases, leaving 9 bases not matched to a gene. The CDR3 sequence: CASSHPGGPEETQYF. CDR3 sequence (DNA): TGTGCCAGTAGCCATCCGGGAGGGCCCGAAGAGACCCAGTACTTC. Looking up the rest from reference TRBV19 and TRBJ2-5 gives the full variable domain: DGGITQSPKYLFRKEGQNVTLSCEQNLNHDAMYWYRQDPGQGLRLIYYSQIVNDFQKGDIAEGYSVSREKKESFPLTVTSAQKNPTAFYLCASSHPGGPEETQYFGPGTRLLVL.

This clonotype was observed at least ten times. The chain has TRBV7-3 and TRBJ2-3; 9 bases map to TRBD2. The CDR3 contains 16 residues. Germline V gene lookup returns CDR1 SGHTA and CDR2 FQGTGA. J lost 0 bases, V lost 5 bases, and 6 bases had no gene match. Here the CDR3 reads CASSRVAGGSTDTQYF. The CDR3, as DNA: TGTGCCAGCAGCCGCGTCGCGGGAGGGAGCACAGATACGCAGTATTTT.

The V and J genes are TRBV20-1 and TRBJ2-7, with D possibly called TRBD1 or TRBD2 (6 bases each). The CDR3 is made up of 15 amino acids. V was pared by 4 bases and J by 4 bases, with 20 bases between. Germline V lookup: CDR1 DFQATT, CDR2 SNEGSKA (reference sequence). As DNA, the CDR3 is TGCAGTGCTACCCCCCCTGCCGGGGGCAAATACGAGCAGTACTTC. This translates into CSATPPAGGKYEQYF.

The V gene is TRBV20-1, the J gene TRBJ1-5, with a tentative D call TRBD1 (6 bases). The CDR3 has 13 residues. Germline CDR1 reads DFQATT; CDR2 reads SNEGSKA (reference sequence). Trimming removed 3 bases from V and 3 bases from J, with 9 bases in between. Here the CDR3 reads CSASGTLNQPQHF. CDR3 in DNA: TGCAGTGCTAGCGGGACACTCAATCAGCCCCAGCATTTT.

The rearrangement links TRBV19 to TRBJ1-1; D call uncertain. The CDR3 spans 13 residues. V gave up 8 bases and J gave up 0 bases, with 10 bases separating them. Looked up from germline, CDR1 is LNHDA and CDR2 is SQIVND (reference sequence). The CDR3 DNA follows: TGTGCCAGTGGCGTTTCGTTGAACACTGAAGCTTTCTTT. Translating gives CASGVSLNTEAFF.

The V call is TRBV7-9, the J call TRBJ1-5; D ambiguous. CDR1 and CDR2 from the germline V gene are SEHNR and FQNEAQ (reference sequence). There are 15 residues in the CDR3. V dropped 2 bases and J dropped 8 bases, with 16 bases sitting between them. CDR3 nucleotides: TGTGCCAGCAGCTTATCGGCTAACGCGGAGGAGCCCCAGCATTTT. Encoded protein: CASSLSANAEEPQHF. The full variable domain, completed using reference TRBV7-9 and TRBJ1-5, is DTGVSQNPRHKITKRGQNVTFRCDPISEHNRLYWYRQTLGQGPEFLTYFQNEAQLEKSRLLSDRFSAERPKGSFSTLEIQRTEQGDSAMYLCASSLSANAEEPQHFGDGTRLSIL.

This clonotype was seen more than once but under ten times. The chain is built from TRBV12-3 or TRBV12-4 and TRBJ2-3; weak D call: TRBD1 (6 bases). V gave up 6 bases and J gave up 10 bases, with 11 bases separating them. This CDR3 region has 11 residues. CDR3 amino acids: CASSRRQAQYF. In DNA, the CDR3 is TGTGCCAGCAGCCGAAGACAGGCGCAGTATTTT.

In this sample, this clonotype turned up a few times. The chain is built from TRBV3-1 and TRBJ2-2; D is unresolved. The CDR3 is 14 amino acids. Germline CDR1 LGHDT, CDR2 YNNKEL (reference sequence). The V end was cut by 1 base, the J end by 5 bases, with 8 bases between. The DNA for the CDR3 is TGTGCCAGCAGCCAAGTTAGGTTAACCGGGGAGCTGTTTTTT. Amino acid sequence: CASSQVRLTGELFF. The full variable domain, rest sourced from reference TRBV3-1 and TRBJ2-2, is DTAVSQTPKYLVTQMGNDKSIKCEQNLGHDTMYWYKQDSKKFLKIMFSYNNKELIINETVPNRFSPKSPDKAHLNLHINSLELGDSAVYFCASSQVRLTGELFFGEGSRLTVL.

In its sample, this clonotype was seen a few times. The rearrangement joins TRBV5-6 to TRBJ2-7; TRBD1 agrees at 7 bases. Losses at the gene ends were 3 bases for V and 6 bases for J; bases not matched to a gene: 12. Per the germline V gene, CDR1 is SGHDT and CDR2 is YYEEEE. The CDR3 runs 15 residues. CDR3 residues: CASSSGTTGRREQYF. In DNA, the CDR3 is TGTGCCAGCAGCTCGGGGACGACAGGGCGACGCGAGCAGTACTTC.

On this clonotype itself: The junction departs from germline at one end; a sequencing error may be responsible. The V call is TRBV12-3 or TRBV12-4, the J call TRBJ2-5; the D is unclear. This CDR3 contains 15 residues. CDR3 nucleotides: TGTGCCAGCAGTTCCTACGGACGTCACCAGGAGACCCAGTACTTC. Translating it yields CASSSYGRHQETQYF.

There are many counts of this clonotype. As DNA, the CDR3 is TGCAGTGCTAGTTCCGACAGGGTGAATCAGCCCCAGCATTTT. Its translation: CSASSDRVNQPQHF. The chain couples TRBV20-1 to TRBJ1-5, with 7 bases identical to TRBD1. With 3 bases clipped from V and 4 bases from J, the junction kept 6 bases outside the gene matches. The CDR3 is made up of 14 amino acids. CDR1 and CDR2 from the germline V gene are DFQATT and SNEGSKA (reference sequence).

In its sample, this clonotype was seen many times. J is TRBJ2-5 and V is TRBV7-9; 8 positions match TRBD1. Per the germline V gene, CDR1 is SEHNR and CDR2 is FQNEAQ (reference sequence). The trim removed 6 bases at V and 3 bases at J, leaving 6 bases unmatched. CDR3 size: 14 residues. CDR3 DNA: TGTGCCAGCAGTGAAGGACAGGGCAAAGAGACCCAGTACTTC. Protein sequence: CASSEGQGKETQYF.

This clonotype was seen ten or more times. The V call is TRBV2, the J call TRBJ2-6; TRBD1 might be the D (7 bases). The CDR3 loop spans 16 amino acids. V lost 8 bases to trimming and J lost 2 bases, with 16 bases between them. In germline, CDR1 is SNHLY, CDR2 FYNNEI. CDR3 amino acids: CASDVTGEAGANVLTF. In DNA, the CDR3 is TGTGCCAGCGATGTAACAGGGGAGGCTGGGGCCAACGTCCTGACTTTC.

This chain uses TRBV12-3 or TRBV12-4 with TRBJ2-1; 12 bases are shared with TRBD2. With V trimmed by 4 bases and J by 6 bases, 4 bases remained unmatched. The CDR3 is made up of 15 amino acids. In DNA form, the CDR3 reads TGTGCCAGCAGTTACCTGACTAGCGGGAGCAATGAGCAGTTCTTC. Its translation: CASSYLTSGSNEQFF.

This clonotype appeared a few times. In DNA, the CDR3 is TGTGCCAGCAGCTTATCAACTTTGGGCCCTAATTCACCCCTCCACTTT. The encoded protein is CASSLSTLGPNSPLHF. This sequence joins TRBV7-2 and TRBJ1-6, with D unresolved. V shed 2 bases and J shed 6 bases, with 14 bases lying between them. CDR3 length: 16 amino acids. Germline lookup yields CDR1 SGHTA and CDR2 FQGNSA.

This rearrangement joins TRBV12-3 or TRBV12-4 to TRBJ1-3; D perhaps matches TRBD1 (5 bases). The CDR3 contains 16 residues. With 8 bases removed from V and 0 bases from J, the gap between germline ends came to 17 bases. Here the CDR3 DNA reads TGTGCCAGCTTTCTGGGAGACAGCTACTCTGGAAACACCATATATTTT. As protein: CASFLGDSYSGNTIYF.

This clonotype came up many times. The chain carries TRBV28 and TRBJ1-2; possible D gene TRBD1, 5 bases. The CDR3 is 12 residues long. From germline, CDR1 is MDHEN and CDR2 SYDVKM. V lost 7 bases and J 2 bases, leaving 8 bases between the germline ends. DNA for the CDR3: TGTGCCAGCACGGACACGAACTATGGCTACACCTTC. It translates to CASTDTNYGYTF.

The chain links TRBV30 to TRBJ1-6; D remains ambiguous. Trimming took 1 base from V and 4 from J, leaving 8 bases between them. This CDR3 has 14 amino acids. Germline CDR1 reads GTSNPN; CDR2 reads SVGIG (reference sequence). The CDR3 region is CAWSGSRYNSPLHF. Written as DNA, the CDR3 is TGTGCCTGGAGTGGTTCCAGATATAATTCACCCCTCCACTTT. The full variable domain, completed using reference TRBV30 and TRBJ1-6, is SQTIHQWPATLVQPVGSPLSLECTVEGTSNPNLYWYRQAAGRGLQLLFYSVGIGQISSEVPQNLSASRPQDRQFILSSKKLLLSDSGFYLCAWSGSRYNSPLHFGNGTRLTVT.

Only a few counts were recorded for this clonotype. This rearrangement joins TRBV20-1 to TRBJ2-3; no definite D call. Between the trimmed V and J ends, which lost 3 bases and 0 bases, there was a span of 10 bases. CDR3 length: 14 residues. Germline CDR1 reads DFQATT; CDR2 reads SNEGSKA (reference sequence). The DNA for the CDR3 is TGCAGTGCTAGGGATGGCAGGAGCACAGATACGCAGTATTTT. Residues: CSARDGRSTDTQYF.

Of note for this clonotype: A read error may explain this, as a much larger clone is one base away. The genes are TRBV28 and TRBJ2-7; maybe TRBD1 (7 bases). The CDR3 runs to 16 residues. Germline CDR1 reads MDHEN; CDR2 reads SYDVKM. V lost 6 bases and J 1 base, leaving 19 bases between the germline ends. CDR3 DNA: TGTGCCAGCAGCACCCCCGCGGGACAGAGGTCCTACGAGCAGTACTTC. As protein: CASSTPAGQRSYEQYF.

This CDR3 reads CASSLRDSYNEQFF. As DNA, the CDR3 is TGTGCCAGCAGCTTACGGGACTCCTACAATGAGCAGTTCTTC. The chain carries TRBV7-3 and TRBJ2-1; the D gene is possibly TRBD2 (5 bases). CDR3 length: 14 residues. The V gene's germline CDR1 is SGHTA and CDR2 FQGTGA. Trimming took 2 bases from V and 0 from J, leaving 5 bases between them. The full variable domain, completed using reference TRBV7-3 and TRBJ2-1, is GAGVSQTPSNKVTEKGKYVELRCDPISGHTALYWYRQSLGQGPEFLIYFQGTGAADDSGLPNDRFFAVRPEGSVSTLKIQRTERGDSAVYLCASSLRDSYNEQFFGPGTRLTVL.